Given below is one T cell receptor (beta chain) in context. No antigen is known for it. PCR primers comprised 60 Vbeta and 13 Jbeta primers. The method was immunoSEQ multiplex PCR; TCRdb's version includes in-frame clones alone and lacks a portion of them. In the table there are 160,000 or so clones, roughly 80% of which are singletons. This sample was taken from a study of cytomegalovirus exposure and HLA in healthy donors. Points from the study as a whole: Investigators reported 150 to 200 TCR beta chains as tied to cytomegalovirus.

V shed 1 base, J shed 0 bases, and the junction held 3 bases outside the gene matches. The CDR3 is 17 residues long. Germline CDR1 and CDR2: LGHNA and YNFKEQ. The source of this sequence is a man aged 55-75 years in good health and CMV-seronegative. This rearrangement joins TRBV4-2 to TRBJ2-2; 9 positions agree with TRBD1. The sequencing input was PBMCs. CDR3 sequence reads: CASSQARTGANTGELFF. CDR3 sequence (DNA): TGTGCCAGCAGCCAAGCTCGGACAGGGGCGAACACCGGGGAGCTGTTTTTT.